This is a list of T cell receptor beta chains from one sample in a study of shared clonotypes between healthy human individuals. Produced via immunoSEQ multiplex PCR; TCRdb's table is partial and in-frame only. Among fewer than 650,000 clones, around 77% were seen once, and the ten largest hold around 13%. Sample: PBMCs. These receptors were taken from a woman in her thirties or forties in good health. Some clones in this sample may be carry-over from other donors' samples. Both conserved end residues are part of each CDR3. The listing skips clone size in some rows; elsewhere it reads once, few, many or a size class.

V: TRBV9
J: TRBJ1-4
length: 15
size: .
CDR3: CASSTQTGSNEKLFF

V: TRBV30
J: TRBJ2-1
length: 13
size: .
CDR3: CAWTPRSYNEQFF

V: TRBV18
J: TRBJ2-7
length: 15
size: .
CDR3: CASSPLNGQPYEQYF

V: TRBV6-1
J: TRBJ2-5
length: 15
size: .
CDR3: CASSEGVGEGETQYF

V: TRBV11-1
J: TRBJ2-3
length: 17
size: few
CDR3: CASSPGTSGRAWNTQYF

V: TRBV6-6
J: TRBJ2-3
length: 15
size: .
CDR3: CASRIRGAGHGTQYF

V: TRBV4-1
J: TRBJ1-2
length: 13
size: .
CDR3: CASSQRQGDGYTF

V: TRBV12-2
J: TRBJ1-2
length: 10
size: few
CDR3: CATFRGGYTF

V: TRBV28
J: TRBJ2-7
length: 14
size: .
CDR3: CASSVLAGVLEQYF

V: TRBV29-1
J: TRBJ2-7
length: 17
size: .
CDR3: CSVVSPEPGQGAYEQYF

V: TRBV5-1
J: TRBJ2-5
length: 14
size: .
CDR3: CASSLDWRVETQYF

V: TRBV27
J: TRBJ2-5
length: 15
size: .
CDR3: CASSLGPGGEETQYF

V: TRBV27
J: TRBJ2-2
length: 16
size: once
CDR3: CASRPTSGRGTGELFF

V: TRBV4-1
J: TRBJ2-1
length: 16
size: .
CDR3: CASSHRGGGLYNEQFF

V: TRBV27
J: TRBJ2-5
length: 14
size: .
CDR3: CASSKEQNQETQYF

V: TRBV11-2
J: TRBJ2-1
length: 15
size: few
CDR3: CASSLDSVSGSRQFF

V: TRBV28
J: TRBJ2-2
length: 14
size: .
CDR3: CASRAGLATGELFF

V: TRBV30
J: TRBJ2-6
length: 16
size: few
CDR3: CAWSNSRGAGANVLTF

V: TRBV28
J: TRBJ1-2
length: 12
size: .
CDR3: CASRPGGYGYTF

V: TRBV5-1
J: TRBJ2-7
length: 11
size: .
CDR3: CASSFSNEQYF

V: TRBV5-5
J: TRBJ1-2
length: 12
size: .
CDR3: CASSTGVYGYTF

V: TRBV2
J: TRBJ2-7
length: 11
size: few
CDR3: CASLDPGEQYF

V: TRBV5-4
J: TRBJ2-7
length: 16
size: .
CDR3: CASSRILAGVHDEQYF

V: TRBV20-1
J: TRBJ2-7
length: 10
size: .
CDR3: CSASLREQYF

V: TRBV19
J: TRBJ1-5
length: 15
size: .
CDR3: CASSIDRGGNQPQHF